Shown below are 19 T cell receptor beta chains from a single sample sequenced in a study of T-cell memory formation after mild COVID-19. TCRdb passed the 5' RACE reads through MiXCR, listing each CDR3 protein once. The sample consists of 120,000 or so distinct CDR3 sequences, 16% of them appearing once. The sample was PBMCs or a T cell subset sorted from them (not recorded which). The receptors were sampled from an adult woman who had mild COVID-19 (a few samples of this study predate the infection). Cell type and time point are not known.

This clonotype has only a few counts. The rearrangement uses TRBV12-3 or TRBV12-4 and TRBJ2-7, with TRBD2 identical over 7 bases. The CDR3 runs 12 residues. Trimming removed 6 bases from V and 5 bases from J; junction bases left unmatched: 4. CDR3 DNA sequence: TGTGCCAGCAGCACCGGGACTAACGAGCAGTACTTC. This codes for CASSTGTNEQYF.

In this sample, this clonotype turned up a few times. The genes are TRBV2 and TRBJ1-1; TRBD1 might be the D (5 bases). The V and J ends lost 7 bases and 1 base respectively, with 10 bases between them. The CDR3 loop spans 13 amino acids. The germline V gene has CDR1 SNHLY and CDR2 FYNNEI. The DNA for the CDR3 is TGTGCCAGCACCCGAGGGGAGAACACTGAAGCTTTCTTT. Protein product: CASTRGENTEAFF. Drawing the rest from reference TRBV2 and TRBJ1-1, the complete variable domain is EPEVTQTPSHQVTQMGQEVILRCVPISNHLYFYWYRQILGQKVEFLVSFYNNEISEKSEIFDDQFSVERPDGSNFTLKIRSTKLEDSAMYFCASTRGENTEAFFGQGTRLTVV.

This clonotype was observed a handful of times. This CDR3 is CASSSGQASTDTQYF. CDR3 nucleotide sequence: TGCGCCAGCAGCTCGGGACAGGCCAGCACAGATACGCAGTATTTT. The J gene is TRBJ2-3, the V gene TRBV5-1, with 8 bases aligning to TRBD1. The CDR3 loop spans 15 amino acids. Looked up from germline, CDR1 is SGHRS and CDR2 is YFSETQ. Trimming took 3 bases from V and 0 from J; bases not matched to a gene: 3.

This clonotype showed up just a few times. The chain is built from TRBV5-1 and TRBJ1-2; D gene ambiguous. CDR3 length equals 13 residues. Germline V gene data show CDR1 as SGHRS and CDR2 as YFSETQ. V gave up 4 bases and J gave up 0 bases, with 7 bases separating them. CDR3 region: CASSPQPNYGYTF. CDR3 in DNA: TGCGCCAGCAGCCCTCAGCCTAACTATGGCTACACCTTC. Variable domain in full (rest from reference TRBV5-1 and TRBJ1-2): KAGVTQTPRYLIKTRGQQVTLSCSPISGHRSVSWYQQTPGQGLQFLFEYFSETQRNKGNFPGRFSGRQFSNSRSEMNVSTLELGDSALYLCASSPQPNYGYTFGSGTRLTVV.

V is TRBV5-1 and J is TRBJ2-7; D remains unclear. The CDR3 has 14 amino acids. Germline V gene sequence: CDR1 SGHRS, CDR2 YFSETQ. Deletions cut 8 bases from V and 0 bases from J, with 15 bases between. DNA for the CDR3: TGCGCCAGAAGCGCGTCAGGTTACTCCTACGAGCAGTACTTC. The encoded protein is CARSASGYSYEQYF.

The chain carries TRBV4-1 and TRBJ2-3; the match to TRBD1 covers 9 bases. The CDR3 is 16 amino acids. The germline gives CDR1 MGHRA, CDR2 YSYEKL. Trimming cost V 2 bases and J 4 bases; bases outside gene matches: 7. The CDR3 DNA sequence: TGCGCCAGCAGCCAACCGGGACAGGGACAGTCAGATACGCAGTATTTT. Amino acid sequence: CASSQPGQGQSDTQYF.

The chain carries TRBV7-3 and TRBJ2-6; a weak D match, TRBD2 (6 bases). The CDR3 sequence is 21 residues long. The V gene lost 0 bases and the J gene lost 0 bases, with 21 bases spanning the gap. CDR1 is SGHTA and CDR2 is FQGTGA in the germline V gene. The CDR3 nucleotides read TGTGCCAGCAGCTTAACCGCCGCGGGACCTACCTCCTCCTCTGGGGCCAACGTCCTGACTTTC. This gives the protein CASSLTAAGPTSSSGANVLTF.

The rearrangement uses TRBV6-5 and TRBJ1-1, with 7 positions matching TRBD1. V was clipped by 4 bases and J by 10 bases; unmatched bases: 6. Germline-derived CDR1 and CDR2 are MNHEY and SVGAGI. The CDR3 consists of 12 residues. The DNA for the CDR3 is TGTGCCAGCAGTTCACAGGGGAGAGGAGCTTTCTTT. Translating gives CASSSQGRGAFF.

Here the CDR3 reads CASSQGAANTEAFF. For the CDR3, the DNA is TGTGCCAGCAGCCAAGGGGCCGCGAACACTGAAGCTTTCTTT. The chain couples TRBV14 to TRBJ1-1, with no clear D. Germline CDR1 reads SGHDN; CDR2 reads FVKESK. V was pared by 1 base and J by 1 base, with 7 bases between. The CDR3 length is 14 residues.

The rearrangement joins TRBV5-1 to TRBJ2-7; possibly TRBD2 for D (6 bases). The CDR3 runs to 14 residues. CDR1 and CDR2 from the germline V gene are SGHRS and YFSETQ. The V end was cut by 6 bases, the J end by 2 bases, with 15 bases between. CDR3 in DNA: TGCGCCAGCAAACCGGGACTGGGGGCCTACGAGCAGTACTTC. It is translated as CASKPGLGAYEQYF.

J is TRBJ2-7 and V is TRBV18; 7 bases agree with TRBD1. Germline loops: CDR1 KGHSH, CDR2 LQKENI. Trimming at V came to 8 bases and at J to 0 bases, leaving 10 bases not matched to a gene. The CDR3 is 15 residues long. This chain's CDR3 is CASRRSGQHSYEQYF. CDR3 bases: TGTGCCAGCCGCCGATCGGGACAGCACTCCTACGAGCAGTACTTC.

The V and J genes are TRBV29-1 and TRBJ1-2, with 7 bases lining up with TRBD1. V lost 7 bases to trimming and J lost 4 bases; unmatched junction nucleotides: 6. The germline V gene encodes CDR1 SQVTM and CDR2 ANQGSEA. The CDR3 has 12 amino acids. The CDR3 region has the DNA TGCAGCGCGAACAGGGGAGCCTATGGCTACACCTTC. This sequence encodes CSANRGAYGYTF.

J is TRBJ2-1 and V is TRBV24-1; 8 nucleotides match TRBD2. The germline gives CDR1 KGHDR, CDR2 SFDVKD. The V and J ends lost 5 bases and 0 bases, in that order; junction bases with no gene match: 2. The CDR3 totals 15 residues. The DNA for the CDR3 is TGTGCCACCAGTGGGCGGGAGGTCTCCTACAATGAGCAGTTCTTC. Its protein is CATSGREVSYNEQFF.

The rearrangement joins TRBV5-6 to TRBJ1-5; D ambiguous. CDR3 length: 15 amino acids. Looked up from germline, CDR1 is SGHDT and CDR2 is YYEEEE. V shed 0 bases and J shed 0 bases, with 7 bases lying between them. In DNA, the CDR3 is TGTGCCAGCAGCTTGGAAGGATATAGCAATCAGCCCCAGCATTTT. Translation: CASSLEGYSNQPQHF.

This clonotype has ten or more counts. The chain has TRBV7-9 and TRBJ2-1, with 7 bases that match TRBD2. The CDR3 has 15 residues. V gave up 5 bases and J gave up 6 bases; unmatched junction bases: 10. Germline assignment: CDR1 SEHNR and CDR2 FQNEAQ (reference sequence). In DNA form, the CDR3 reads TGTGCCAGCAGCGTGACTAGCCGGGAGAGCAATGAGCAGTTCTTC. Its protein product is CASSVTSRESNEQFF.

This clonotype has only a few counts. The gene calls are TRBV6-6 and TRBJ1-3, with unresolved D. V dropped 0 bases and J dropped 4 bases, with 7 bases sitting between them. Germline CDR1 is MNHNY and CDR2 is SVGAGI (reference sequence). The CDR3 has 14 amino acids. CDR3: CASSYSSRGNTIYF. The CDR3 DNA follows: TGTGCCAGCAGTTACTCGAGTCGCGGAAACACCATATATTTT.

The table lists this clonotype with a few counts. The gene calls are TRBV7-8 and TRBJ2-5, with TRBD1 as a possible D gene (5 bases). The V end lost 5 bases, the J end lost 1 base, and 11 bases lay between the germline ends. The CDR3 loop spans 14 amino acids. Germline-derived CDR1 and CDR2 are SGHVS and FQNEAQ. This chain's CDR3 is CASSPGHGQETQYF. Written as DNA, the CDR3 is TGTGCCAGCAGCCCAGGACACGGCCAAGAGACCCAGTACTTC.

V usage is TRBV7-2 and J usage is TRBJ2-7; 9 bases agree with TRBD2. Germline CDR1 reads SGHTA; CDR2 reads FQGNSA. V trimming: 1 base; J trimming: 3 bases; junction bases outside the gene matches: 10. CDR3 length: 17 amino acids. Here the CDR3 reads CASSLVRGTSIFYEQYF. DNA for the CDR3: TGTGCCAGCAGCTTAGTACGGGGGACTAGCATTTTCTACGAGCAGTACTTC.

This chain links TRBV5-5 with TRBJ2-2; no reliable D call. CDR1 is SGHKS, CDR2 YYEKEE, per germline (reference sequence). The ends were cut back, 2 bases at V and 6 bases at J, with 5 bases in the middle. The CDR3 is 12 residues long. Written as DNA, the CDR3 is TGTGCCAGCAGCTTTAGATCCGGGGAGCTGTTTTTT. Protein sequence: CASSFRSGELFF.